The 18 T cell receptor beta chains reported below all come from one sample, sequenced in a study of T cell repertoires in ileal Crohn's disease. Sequenced by immunoSEQ multiplex PCR; TCRdb stores in-frame clones only, minus some. The top ten hold less than 5.5% of the sample, which has around 6,000 clones, about four fifths seen once. The sequenced material came from ileal tissue. The origin of the receptors is an adult with Crohn's disease.

The chain joins TRBV27 to TRBJ2-5; TRBD1 might be the D (7 bases). The CDR3 totals 14 residues. Germline V gives CDR1 MNHEY, CDR2 SMNVEV (reference sequence). Trimming took off 8 bases at V and 2 bases at J, with 15 bases between the two ends. DNA of the CDR3: TGTGCCAGCGCGGGACAGCGAAGGCAAGAGACCCAGTACTTC. The encoded protein is CASAGQRRQETQYF.

The rearrangement links TRBV5-3 to TRBJ2-3; D is tentatively TRBD1 or TRBD2 (6 bases each). TRBV5-3 is designated an ORF whose function remains uncertain. V shed 1 base and J shed 3 bases, with 21 bases lying between them. The CDR3 has 18 residues. The CDR3 DNA reads as TGTGCCAGAAGCTTGCTGGAGGGGGGATTGCACGGTACAGATACGCAGTATTTT. Residues: CARSLLEGGLHGTDTQYF.

The rearrangement joins TRBV29-1 to TRBJ2-2, with a possible D match to TRBD2 (6 bases). Germline loops: CDR1 SQVTM, CDR2 ANQGSEA. The CDR3 loop spans 15 amino acids. Trimming removed 0 bases from V and 0 bases from J, with 8 bases in between. The CDR3 nucleotides read TGCAGCGTTGAAGAGGGGGGAGCGAACACCGGGGAGCTGTTTTTT. Residues: CSVEEGGANTGELFF.

This chain joins TRBV28 and TRBJ1-1; tentative D call: TRBD1 (6 bases). The ends were cut back, 5 bases at V and 8 bases at J, with 12 bases in the middle. Germline CDR1 reads MDHEN; CDR2 reads SYDVKM. The CDR3 contains 12 residues. Here the CDR3 reads CASSLGGREAFF. CDR3 DNA: TGTGCCAGCAGTCTGGGGGGCAGGGAAGCTTTCTTT.

The rearrangement links TRBV15 to TRBJ2-7, with a possible D match to TRBD1 (6 bases). Per germline, CDR1 LNHNV and CDR2 YYDKDF (reference sequence). The CDR3 is 14 residues long. Deletions cut 0 bases from V and 5 bases from J, with 11 bases between. The chain's CDR3 is CATSRDYGGHEQYF. The CDR3 DNA is TGTGCCACCAGCAGAGATTATGGGGGCCACGAGCAGTACTTC.

This rearrangement joins TRBV18 to TRBJ1-1; D gene unclear. The CDR3 consists of 16 residues. Trimming stripped 3 bases from V and 3 bases from J, with 17 bases between. The germline V gene has CDR1 KGHSH and CDR2 LQKENI. The CDR3 nucleotides are TGTGCCAGCTCACCTTGGGGTAAAAACTCGGACACTGAAGCTTTCTTT. The encoded protein is CASSPWGKNSDTEAFF.

This chain connects TRBV4-1 to TRBJ2-1; weak D call: TRBD2 (6 bases). CDR3 length: 16 amino acids. Between the trimmed V and J ends, which lost 4 bases and 0 bases, there was a span of 13 bases. Germline loops: CDR1 MGHRA, CDR2 YSYEKL. CDR3 residues: CASSRTAGNSYNEQFF. CDR3 nucleotide sequence: TGCGCCAGCAGCCGGACGGCGGGGAACTCCTACAATGAGCAGTTCTTC.

There are a few counts of this clone. The chain carries TRBV6-5 and TRBJ2-7; tentatively, D is TRBD1 (6 bases). CDR1 MNHEY and CDR2 SVGAGI come from the germline V gene. CDR3 size: 13 residues. Trimming took 6 bases from V and 5 from J, leaving 14 bases between them. Here the CDR3 DNA reads TGTGCCAGCAGCCAACAGGGACATAACGAGCAGTACTTC. Its protein is CASSQQGHNEQYF.

Remarks on this clone: Within the sample, other DNA sequences also encode this same CDR3. This sequence joins TRBV5-4 and TRBJ1-2, with no clear D. The length of the CDR3 is 15 residues. V was trimmed by 2 bases and J by 0 bases, leaving 11 bases between them. Germline V lookup: CDR1 SGHNT, CDR2 YYREEE (reference sequence). The DNA for the CDR3 is TGTGCCAGCAGCTTTAACGGCGGACCTAACTATGGCTACACCTTC. Translating gives CASSFNGGPNYGYTF. The entire variable domain, with the rest obtained from reference TRBV5-4 and TRBJ1-2, is as follows: ETGVTQSPTHLIKTRGQQVTLRCSSQSGHNTVSWYQQALGQGPQFIFQYYREEENGRGNFPPRFSGLQFPNYSSELNVNALELDDSALYLCASSFNGGPNYGYTFGSGTRLTVV.

The gene calls are TRBV5-5 and TRBJ2-5; 8 bases are a match to TRBD1. V lost 4 bases to trimming and J lost 2 bases; unmatched junction nucleotides: 7. The germline V gene encodes CDR1 SGHKS and CDR2 YYEKEE (reference sequence). The CDR3 is 15 amino acids. The CDR3 nucleotides are TGTGCCAGCAGCAATCTAAACAGGGGGCAAGAGACCCAGTACTTC. Translating gives CASSNLNRGQETQYF.

V usage is TRBV27 and J usage is TRBJ2-7; 8 bases fit TRBD1. Per the germline V gene, CDR1 is MNHEY and CDR2 is SMNVEV (reference sequence). The J segment lost 0 bases and the V segment lost 2 bases, leaving 6 bases of the junction unmatched. The CDR3 sequence is 16 residues long. The CDR3 is CASSLGDRISSYEQYF. The CDR3 coding sequence is TGTGCCAGCAGTTTAGGGGACAGGATCAGCTCCTACGAGCAGTACTTC.

The chain couples TRBV30 to TRBJ2-6, with a possible D match to TRBD1 (6 bases). The CDR3 is 14 residues long. Germline-derived CDR1 and CDR2 are GTSNPN and SVGIG (reference sequence). V was pared by 8 bases and J by 4 bases, with 15 bases between. The DNA for the CDR3 is TGTGCCCAGGGGTCCGGGGCCGGGGCCAACGTCCTGACTTTC. Its protein is CAQGSGAGANVLTF.

The CDR3 is CASSFGHRETQYF. CDR3 DNA: TGTGCCAGCAGCTTTGGGCATAGAGAGACCCAGTACTTC. The chain has TRBV11-2 and TRBJ2-5; no firm D call. V was shortened by 3 bases and J by 4 bases, with 9 bases between the two germline ends. Germline CDR1 reads SGHAT; CDR2 reads FQNNGV. The CDR3 is 13 amino acids.

V and J are TRBV6-1 and TRBJ1-6; possibly TRBD1 for D (6 bases). The CDR3 extends over 15 amino acids. Germline CDR1 MNHNS, CDR2 SASEGT. V was cut by 3 bases and J by 4 bases, with 10 bases left in between. In DNA form, the CDR3 reads TGTGCCAGCAGTGATCGACAGGAATATAATTCACCCCTCCACTTT. Translation: CASSDRQEYNSPLHF.

The rearrangement joins TRBV5-1 to TRBJ2-1; TRBD2 matches 8 bases. V trimming: 4 bases; J trimming: 1 base; junction bases outside the gene matches: 7. The CDR3 is 16 residues long. Germline CDR1 SGHRS, CDR2 YFSETQ. CDR3 sequence: CASSPVAGRSYNEQFF. The CDR3 coding sequence is TGCGCCAGCAGCCCTGTAGCGGGACGGTCCTACAATGAGCAGTTCTTC.

This clone was seen once. CDR3: CASNREAGNQPQHF. As DNA, the CDR3 is TGTGCCAGCAATCGGGAGGCAGGCAATCAGCCCCAGCATTTT. The chain carries TRBV19 and TRBJ1-5, with no clear D. CDR3 size: 14 residues. Germline values: CDR1 LNHDA, CDR2 SQIVND (reference sequence). V gave up 9 bases and J gave up 2 bases, with 14 bases separating them.

In DNA, the CDR3 is TGTGCCAGCAGTCCCGGAAATGAAAAACTGTTTTTT. Residues: CASSPGNEKLFF. J is TRBJ1-4 and V is TRBV6-6; D ambiguous. Germline V CDR1 and CDR2: MNHNY, SVGAGI (reference sequence). V lost 5 bases, J lost 5 bases, and 6 bases lay in between. CDR3 length: 12 amino acids.

The rearrangement links TRBV6-1 to TRBJ2-7; D ambiguous. The V gene's germline CDR1 is MNHNS and CDR2 SASEGT. With 2 bases removed from V and 4 bases from J, the gap between germline ends came to 12 bases. This CDR3 region has 14 residues. CDR3 coding DNA: TGTGCCAGCAGTGAATATTTCGGTGGATACGAGCAGTACTTC. This translates into CASSEYFGGYEQYF.